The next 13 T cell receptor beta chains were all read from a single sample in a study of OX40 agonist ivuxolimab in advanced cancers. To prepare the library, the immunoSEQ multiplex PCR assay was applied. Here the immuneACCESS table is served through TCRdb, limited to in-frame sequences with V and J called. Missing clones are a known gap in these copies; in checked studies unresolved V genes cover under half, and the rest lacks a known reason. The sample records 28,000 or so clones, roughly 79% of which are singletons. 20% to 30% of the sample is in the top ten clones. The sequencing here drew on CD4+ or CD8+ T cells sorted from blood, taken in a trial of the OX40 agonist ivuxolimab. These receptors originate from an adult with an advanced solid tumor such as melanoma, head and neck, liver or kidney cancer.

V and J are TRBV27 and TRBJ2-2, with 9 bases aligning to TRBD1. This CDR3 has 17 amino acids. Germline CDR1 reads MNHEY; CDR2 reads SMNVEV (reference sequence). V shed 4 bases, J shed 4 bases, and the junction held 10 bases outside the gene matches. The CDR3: CASSSYETGGRTGELFF. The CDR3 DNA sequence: TGTGCCAGCAGTTCCTACGAGACAGGGGGTCGCACCGGGGAGCTGTTTTTT.

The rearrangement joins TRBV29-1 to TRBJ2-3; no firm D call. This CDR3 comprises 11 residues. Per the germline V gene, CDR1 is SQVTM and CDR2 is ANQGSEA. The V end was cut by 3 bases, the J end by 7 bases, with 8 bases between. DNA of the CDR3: TGCAGCGTTGACGAGGCCTATACGCAGTATTTT. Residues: CSVDEAYTQYF.

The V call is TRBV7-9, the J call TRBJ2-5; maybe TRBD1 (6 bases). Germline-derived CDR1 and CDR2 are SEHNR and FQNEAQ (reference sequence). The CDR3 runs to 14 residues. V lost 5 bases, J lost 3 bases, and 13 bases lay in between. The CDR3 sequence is CASSLPGHEETQYF. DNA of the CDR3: TGTGCCAGCAGCCTACCGGGACACGAAGAGACCCAGTACTTC.

CDR3 loop: CASRDSLAGDYNEQFF. As DNA, the CDR3 is TGTGCCAGCAGGGACAGTCTAGCGGGAGACTACAATGAGCAGTTCTTC. This chain connects TRBV2 to TRBJ2-1; the match to TRBD2 covers 10 bases. The germline V gene encodes CDR1 SNHLY and CDR2 FYNNEI. The J segment lost 3 bases and the V segment lost 6 bases, leaving 8 bases of the junction unmatched. The CDR3 is made up of 16 amino acids.

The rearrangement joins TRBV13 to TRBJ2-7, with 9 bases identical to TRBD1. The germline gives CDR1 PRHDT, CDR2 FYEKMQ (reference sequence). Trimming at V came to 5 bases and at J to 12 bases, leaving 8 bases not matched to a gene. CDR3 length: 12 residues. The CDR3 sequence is CASSDRTGAVYF. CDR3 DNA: TGTGCCAGCAGCGATAGGACAGGGGCGGTGTACTTC.

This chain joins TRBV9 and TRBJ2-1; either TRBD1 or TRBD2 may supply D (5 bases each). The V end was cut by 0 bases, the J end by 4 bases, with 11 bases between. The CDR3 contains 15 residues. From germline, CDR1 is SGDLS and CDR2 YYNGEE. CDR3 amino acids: CASSVAGTNYNEQFF. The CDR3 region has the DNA TGTGCCAGCAGCGTAGCCGGGACGAATTACAATGAGCAGTTCTTC.

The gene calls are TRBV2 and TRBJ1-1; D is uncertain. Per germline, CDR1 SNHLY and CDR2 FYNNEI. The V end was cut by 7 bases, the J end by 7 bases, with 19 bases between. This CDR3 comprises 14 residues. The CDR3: CASTAREEYHEAFF. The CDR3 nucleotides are TGTGCCAGCACCGCACGGGAGGAATACCATGAAGCTTTCTTT.

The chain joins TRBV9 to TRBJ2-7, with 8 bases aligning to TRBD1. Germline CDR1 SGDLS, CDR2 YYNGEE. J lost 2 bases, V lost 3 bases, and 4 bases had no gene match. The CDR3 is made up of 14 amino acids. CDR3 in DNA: TGTGCCAGCAGCGCCGGGACAGGACCCTACGAGCAGTACTTC. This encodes CASSAGTGPYEQYF. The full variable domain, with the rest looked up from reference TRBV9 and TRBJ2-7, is DSGVTQTPKHLITATGQRVTLRCSPRSGDLSVYWYQQSLDQGLQFLIQYYNGEERAKGNILERFSAQQFPDLHSELNLSSLELGDSALYFCASSAGTGPYEQYFGPGTRLTVT.

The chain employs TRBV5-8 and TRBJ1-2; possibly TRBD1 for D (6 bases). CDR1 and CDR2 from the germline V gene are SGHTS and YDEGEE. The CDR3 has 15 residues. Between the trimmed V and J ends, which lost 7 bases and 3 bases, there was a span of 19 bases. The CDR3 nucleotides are TGTGCCAGCTTCTCTCACTTCACAGGGTACTATGGCTACACCTTC. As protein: CASFSHFTGYYGYTF.

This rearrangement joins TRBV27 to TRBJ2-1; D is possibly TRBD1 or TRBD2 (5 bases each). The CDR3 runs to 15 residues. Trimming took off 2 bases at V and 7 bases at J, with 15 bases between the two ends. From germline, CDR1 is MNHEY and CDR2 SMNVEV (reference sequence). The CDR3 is CASSLGSGWGNEQFF. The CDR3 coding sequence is TGTGCCAGCAGTTTAGGGTCAGGGTGGGGGAATGAGCAGTTCTTC.

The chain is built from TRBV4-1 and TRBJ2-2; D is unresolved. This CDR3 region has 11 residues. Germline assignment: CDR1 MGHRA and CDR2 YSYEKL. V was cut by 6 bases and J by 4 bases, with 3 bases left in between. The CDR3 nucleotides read TGCGCCAGCAGGGGCACCGGGGAGCTGTTTTTT. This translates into CASRGTGELFF.

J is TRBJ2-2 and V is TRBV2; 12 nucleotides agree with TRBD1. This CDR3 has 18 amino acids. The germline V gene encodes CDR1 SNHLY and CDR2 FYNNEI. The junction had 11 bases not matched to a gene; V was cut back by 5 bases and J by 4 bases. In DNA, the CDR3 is TGTGCCAGCAGTATTCCGGGACAGGGGGCGCGCGGCACCGGGGAGCTGTTTTTT. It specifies CASSIPGQGARGTGELFF.

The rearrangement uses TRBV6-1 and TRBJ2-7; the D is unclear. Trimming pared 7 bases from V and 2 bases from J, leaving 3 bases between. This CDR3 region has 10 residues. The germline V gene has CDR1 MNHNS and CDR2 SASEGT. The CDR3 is CASMAYEQYF. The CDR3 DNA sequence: TGTGCCAGCATGGCCTACGAGCAGTACTTC.